Below, one T cell receptor beta chain is given with its context. Sequencing used immunoSEQ multiplex PCR; TCRdb keeps in-frame clones, though not all of them. The sample includes 100,000 to 150,000 clones, roughly nine tenths of them seen just once. Seattle patients were enrolled while actively infected and followed longitudinally. This entry comes from a study of blood T cell repertoires in COVID-19. For the study at large: Acute and convalescent COVID-19 specimens originated in the United States, Italy and Spain. PBMCs, B-cell-depleted T cells, or T cells were the source of the cDNA or gDNA that made up the material.

This CDR3 contains 15 residues. Trimming took off 3 bases at V and 2 bases at J, with 14 bases between the two ends. CDR1 is SGHVS and CDR2 is FQNEAQ in the germline V gene. Sample: peripheral blood. The source of this sequence is a man in his forties or fifties with COVID-19, enrolled during active disease. J is TRBJ2-7 and V is TRBV7-8; D is possibly TRBD1 (5 bases). CDR3 in amino acids: CASSFIRGIAYEQYF. The DNA for the CDR3 is TGTGCCAGCAGCTTTATTAGGGGAATAGCCTACGAGCAGTACTTC.